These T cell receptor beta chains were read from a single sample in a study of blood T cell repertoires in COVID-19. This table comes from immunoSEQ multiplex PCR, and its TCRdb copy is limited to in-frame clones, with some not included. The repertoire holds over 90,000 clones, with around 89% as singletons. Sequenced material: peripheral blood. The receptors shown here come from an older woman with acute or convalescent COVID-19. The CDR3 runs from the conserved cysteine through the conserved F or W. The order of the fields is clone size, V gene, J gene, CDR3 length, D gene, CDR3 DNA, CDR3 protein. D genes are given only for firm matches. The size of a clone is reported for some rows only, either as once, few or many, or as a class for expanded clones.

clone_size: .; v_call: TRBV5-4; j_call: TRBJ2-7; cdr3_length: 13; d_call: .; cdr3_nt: TGTGCCAGCAGCTTGACGGGAGTGTCGGTGCAGTACTTC; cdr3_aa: CASSLTGVSVQYF
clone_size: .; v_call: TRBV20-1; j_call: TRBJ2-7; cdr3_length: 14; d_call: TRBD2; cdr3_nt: TGCAGTGCTAGTCCTAGCGGGACCTCCTACGAGCAGTACTTC; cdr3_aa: CSASPSGTSYEQYF
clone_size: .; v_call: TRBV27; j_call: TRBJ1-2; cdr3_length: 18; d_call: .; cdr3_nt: TGTGCCAGCAGTTCAACTCCTCGCCCGACAGGAGCTAACTATGGCTACACCTTC; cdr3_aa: CASSSTPRPTGANYGYTF
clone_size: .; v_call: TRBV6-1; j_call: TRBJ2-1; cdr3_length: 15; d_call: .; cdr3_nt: TGTGCCAGCAGTGAGAGCAGGGGCACCTACAATGAGCAGTTCTTC; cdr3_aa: CASSESRGTYNEQFF
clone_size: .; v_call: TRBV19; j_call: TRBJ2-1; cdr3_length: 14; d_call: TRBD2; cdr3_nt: TGTGCCAGTAGTAGGGGGACAAGCGGGAGAGAGCAGTTCTTC; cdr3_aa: CASSRGTSGREQFF
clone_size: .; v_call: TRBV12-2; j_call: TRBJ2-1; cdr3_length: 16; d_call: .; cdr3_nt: TGTGCAAGTCGCTGGAGGCTCCTCCCCTCCTACAATGAGCAGTTCTTC; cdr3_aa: CASRWRLLPSYNEQFF
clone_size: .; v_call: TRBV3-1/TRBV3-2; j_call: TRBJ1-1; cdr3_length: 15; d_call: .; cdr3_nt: TGTGCCAGCAGCCCCCAGGGGCAGGTGGGCACTGAAGCTTTCTTT; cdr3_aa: CASSPQGQVGTEAFF
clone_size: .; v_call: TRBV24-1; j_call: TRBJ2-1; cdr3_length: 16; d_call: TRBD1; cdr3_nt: TGTGCCACCAGTGATCCCACAGGGGAATACTACAATGAGCAGTTCTTC; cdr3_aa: CATSDPTGEYYNEQFF
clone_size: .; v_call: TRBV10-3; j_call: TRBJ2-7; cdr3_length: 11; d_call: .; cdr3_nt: TGTGCCATCAGTGAACATGACGAGCAGTACTTC; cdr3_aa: CAISEHDEQYF
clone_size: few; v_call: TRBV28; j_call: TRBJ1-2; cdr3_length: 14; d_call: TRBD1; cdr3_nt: TGTGCCAGCAGTTCAACAGGGGGATCGTTTGGCTACACCTTC; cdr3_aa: CASSSTGGSFGYTF
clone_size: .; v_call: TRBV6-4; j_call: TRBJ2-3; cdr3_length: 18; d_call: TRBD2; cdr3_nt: TGTGCCAGCAGTCCCGGGTTACTAGCGGGAGGGAGCACAGATACGCAGTATTTT; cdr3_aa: CASSPGLLAGGSTDTQYF
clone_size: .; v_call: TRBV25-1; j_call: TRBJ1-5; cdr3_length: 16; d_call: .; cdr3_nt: TGTGCCAGCAGTGAAGCGGTCAGGGTAAGCAATCAGCCCCAGCATTTT; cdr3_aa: CASSEAVRVSNQPQHF
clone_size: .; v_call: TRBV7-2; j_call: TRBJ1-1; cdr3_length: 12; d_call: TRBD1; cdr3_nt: TGTGCCAGCGGGACAGGGGCCACTGAAGCTTTCTTT; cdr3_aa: CASGTGATEAFF
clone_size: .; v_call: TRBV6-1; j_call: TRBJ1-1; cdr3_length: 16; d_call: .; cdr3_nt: TGTGCCAGCAGTGAAGCCACCGGGGGACGAGGCACTGAAGCTTTCTTT; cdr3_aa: CASSEATGGRGTEAFF
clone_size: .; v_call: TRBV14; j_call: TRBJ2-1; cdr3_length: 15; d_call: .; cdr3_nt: TGTGCCAGCAGCCCCCTCGGGGGGCCCTTCAATGAGCAGTTCTTC; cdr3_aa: CASSPLGGPFNEQFF
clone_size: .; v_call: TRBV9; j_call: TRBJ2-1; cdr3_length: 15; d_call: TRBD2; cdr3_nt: TGTGCCAGCAGCGCGACTAGCGCGGCGGGTGTTGAGCAGTTCTTC; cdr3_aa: CASSATSAAGVEQFF
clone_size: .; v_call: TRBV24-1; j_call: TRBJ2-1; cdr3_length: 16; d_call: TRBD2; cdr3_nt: TGTGCCACCAGTGATTTCGAACTAGCGGGATCAAATGAGCAGTTCTTC; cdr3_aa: CATSDFELAGSNEQFF
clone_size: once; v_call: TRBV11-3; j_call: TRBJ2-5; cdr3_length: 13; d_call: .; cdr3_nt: TGTGCCAGCAGTCCGGGTCCAAGAGAGACCCAGTACTTC; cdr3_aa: CASSPGPRETQYF
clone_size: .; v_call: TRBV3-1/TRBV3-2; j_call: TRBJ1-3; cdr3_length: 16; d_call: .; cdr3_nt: TGTGCCAGCAGCCAAGCCGGGTCGGGAGGAGGAAACACCATATATTTT; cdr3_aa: CASSQAGSGGGNTIYF
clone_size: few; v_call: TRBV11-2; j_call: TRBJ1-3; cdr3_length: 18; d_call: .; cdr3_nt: TGTGCCAGCAGCTTAGCAAGCTTCGGACCAGGGGTCGGAAACACCATATATTTT; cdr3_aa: CASSLASFGPGVGNTIYF
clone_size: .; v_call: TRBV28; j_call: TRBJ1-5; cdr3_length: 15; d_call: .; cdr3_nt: TGTGCCAGCAGTTTAAGTTTGTCAGGCAATCAGCCCCAGCATTTT; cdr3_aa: CASSLSLSGNQPQHF
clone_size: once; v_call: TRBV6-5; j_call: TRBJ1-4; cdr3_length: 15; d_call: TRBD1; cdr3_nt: TGTGCCAGCAGCTCCTCAGGGGGCCGAGGTGAAAAACTGTTTTTT; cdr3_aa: CASSSSGGRGEKLFF
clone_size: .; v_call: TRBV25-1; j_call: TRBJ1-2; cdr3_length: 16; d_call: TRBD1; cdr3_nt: TGTGCCAGCAGTGATGAGCGGACAGGGGCCGCGGGTGGCTACACCTTC; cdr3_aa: CASSDERTGAAGGYTF
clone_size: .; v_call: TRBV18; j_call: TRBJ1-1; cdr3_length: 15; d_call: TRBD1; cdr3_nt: TGTGCCAGCTCACCACCGGCAGGGGGAGACACTGAAGCTTTCTTT; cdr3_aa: CASSPPAGGDTEAFF
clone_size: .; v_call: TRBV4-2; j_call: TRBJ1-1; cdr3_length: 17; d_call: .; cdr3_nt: TGTGCCAGCAGCCAGGCACTGGGGGCGGGGGTGAACACTGAAGCTTTCTTT; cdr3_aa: CASSQALGAGVNTEAFF
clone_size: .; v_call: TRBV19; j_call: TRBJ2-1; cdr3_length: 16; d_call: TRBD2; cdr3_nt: TGTGCCAGTAGCATAAGGCTAGCGGGAGTCGGCAATGAGCAGTTCTTC; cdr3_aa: CASSIRLAGVGNEQFF
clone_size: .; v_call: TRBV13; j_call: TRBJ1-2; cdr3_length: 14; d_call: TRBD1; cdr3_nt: TGTGCCAGCAGCCAACGACAGGGAGGCTCTGGCTACACCTTC; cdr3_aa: CASSQRQGGSGYTF
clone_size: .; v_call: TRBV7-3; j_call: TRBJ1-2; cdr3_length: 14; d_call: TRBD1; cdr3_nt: TGTGCCAGCAGCTTCGGGACAGCCAACTATGGCTACACCTTC; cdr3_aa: CASSFGTANYGYTF
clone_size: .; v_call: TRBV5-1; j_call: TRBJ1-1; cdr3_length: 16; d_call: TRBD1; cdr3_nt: TGCGCCAGCAGCCGCGGGACAGGGGGTAGGGACACTGAAGCTTTCTTT; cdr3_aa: CASSRGTGGRDTEAFF
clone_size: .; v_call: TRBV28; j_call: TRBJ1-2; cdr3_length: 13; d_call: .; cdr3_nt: TGTGCCAGCAGTTTCACCGAGGGCTATGGCTACACCTTC; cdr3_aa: CASSFTEGYGYTF
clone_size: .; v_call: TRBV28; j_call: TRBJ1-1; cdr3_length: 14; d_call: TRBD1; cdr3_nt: TGTGCCACTTATCGCGGGACAGGGAACACTGAAGCTTTCTTT; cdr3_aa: CATYRGTGNTEAFF
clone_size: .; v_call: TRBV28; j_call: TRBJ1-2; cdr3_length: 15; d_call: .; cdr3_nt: TGTGCCAGCAGTTTAGGCCCAGGGGAGGGCTATGGCTACACCTTC; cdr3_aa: CASSLGPGEGYGYTF
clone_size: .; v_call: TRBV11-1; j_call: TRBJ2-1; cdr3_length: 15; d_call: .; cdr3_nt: TGTGCCAGCAACCAACAGGCATCCTCCTACAATGAGCAGTTCTTC; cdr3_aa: CASNQQASSYNEQFF
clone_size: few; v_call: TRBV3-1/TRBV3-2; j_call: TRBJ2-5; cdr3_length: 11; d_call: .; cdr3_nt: TGTGCCAGCAGCTTAAACGGAGGCCAGTACTTC; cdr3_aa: CASSLNGGQYF
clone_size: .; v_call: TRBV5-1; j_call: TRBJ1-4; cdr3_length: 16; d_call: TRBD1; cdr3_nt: TGCGCCAGCAGCCCGGGACAGCCTTCAACTAATGAAAAACTGTTTTTT; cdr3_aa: CASSPGQPSTNEKLFF
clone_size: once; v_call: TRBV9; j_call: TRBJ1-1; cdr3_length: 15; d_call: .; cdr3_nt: TGTGCCAGCAGCGCCACAGGGTTGTCGAACACTGAAGCTTTCTTT; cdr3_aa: CASSATGLSNTEAFF
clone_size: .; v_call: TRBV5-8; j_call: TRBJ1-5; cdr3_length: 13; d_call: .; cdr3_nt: TGTGCCAGCGGGCAGGGTATTTATCAGCCCCAGCATTTT; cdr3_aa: CASGQGIYQPQHF